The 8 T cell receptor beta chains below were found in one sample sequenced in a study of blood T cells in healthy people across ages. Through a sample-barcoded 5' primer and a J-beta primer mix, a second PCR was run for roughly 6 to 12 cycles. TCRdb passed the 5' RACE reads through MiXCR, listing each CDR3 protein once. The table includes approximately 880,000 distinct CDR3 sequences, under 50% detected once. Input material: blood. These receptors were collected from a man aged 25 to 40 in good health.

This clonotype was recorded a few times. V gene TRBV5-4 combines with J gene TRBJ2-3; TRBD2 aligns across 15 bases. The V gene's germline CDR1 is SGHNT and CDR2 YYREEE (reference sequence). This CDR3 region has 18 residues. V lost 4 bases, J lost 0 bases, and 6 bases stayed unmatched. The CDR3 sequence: CASSGGTSGGTSTDTQYF. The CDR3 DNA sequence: TGTGCCAGCAGCGGCGGGACTAGCGGGGGGACGAGCACAGATACGCAGTATTTT.

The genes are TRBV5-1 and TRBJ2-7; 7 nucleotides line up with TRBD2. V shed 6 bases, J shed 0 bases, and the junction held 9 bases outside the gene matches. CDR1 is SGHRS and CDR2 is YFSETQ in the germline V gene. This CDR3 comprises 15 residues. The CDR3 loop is CASTMGGEPSYEQYF. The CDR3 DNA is TGCGCCAGCACTATGGGGGGGGAACCCTCCTACGAGCAGTACTTC.

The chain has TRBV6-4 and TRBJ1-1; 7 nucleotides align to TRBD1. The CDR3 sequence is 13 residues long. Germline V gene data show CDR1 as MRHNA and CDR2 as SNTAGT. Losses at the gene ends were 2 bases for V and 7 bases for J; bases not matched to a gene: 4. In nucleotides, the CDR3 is TGTGCCAGCAGTGACGAGACAGGGTATGAAGCTTTCTTT. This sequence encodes CASSDETGYEAFF.

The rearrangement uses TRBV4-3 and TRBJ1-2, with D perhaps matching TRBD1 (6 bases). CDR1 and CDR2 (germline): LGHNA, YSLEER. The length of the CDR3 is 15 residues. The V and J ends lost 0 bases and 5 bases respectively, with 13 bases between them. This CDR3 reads CASSQDRGGPYGYTF. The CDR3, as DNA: TGCGCCAGCAGCCAAGACAGGGGAGGCCCATATGGCTACACCTTC.

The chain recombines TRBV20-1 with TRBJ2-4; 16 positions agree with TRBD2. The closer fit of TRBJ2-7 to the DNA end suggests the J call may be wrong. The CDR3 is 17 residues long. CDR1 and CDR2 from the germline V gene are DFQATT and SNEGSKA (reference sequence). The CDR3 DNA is TGCAGTGCTTATCCCGGGACTAGCGGGGGGGCATCCTACGAGCAGTACTTC. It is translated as CSAYPGTSGGASYEQYF.

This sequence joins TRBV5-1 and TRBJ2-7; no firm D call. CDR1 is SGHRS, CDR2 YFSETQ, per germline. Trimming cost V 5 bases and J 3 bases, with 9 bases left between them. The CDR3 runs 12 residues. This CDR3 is CASSRDFYEQYF. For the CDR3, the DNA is TGCGCCAGCAGTAGGGATTTCTACGAGCAGTACTTC.

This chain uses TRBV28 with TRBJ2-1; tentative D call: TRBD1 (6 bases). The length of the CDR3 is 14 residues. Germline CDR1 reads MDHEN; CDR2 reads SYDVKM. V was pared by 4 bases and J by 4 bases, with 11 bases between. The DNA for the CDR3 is TGTGCCAGCAGTTCGGGACAAGTATACAATGAGCAGTTCTTC. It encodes CASSSGQVYNEQFF.

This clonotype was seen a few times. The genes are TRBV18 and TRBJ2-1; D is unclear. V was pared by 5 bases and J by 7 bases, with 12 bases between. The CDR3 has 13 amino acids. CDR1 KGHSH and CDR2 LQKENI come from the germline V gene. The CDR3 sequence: CASSANLENEQFF. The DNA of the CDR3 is TGTGCCAGCTCAGCAAACCTAGAGAATGAGCAGTTCTTC.